The sample holds a few counts of the clone carrying this TCR beta chain. Its specificity is unknown. TCRdb passed the 5' RACE reads through MiXCR, listing each CDR3 protein once. The sample yields 1.5 million to 2 million distinct CDR3 sequences, around 33% seen once. The data stem from a study of identical twins. The study, taken as a whole, reports: Among beta out-of-frame sequences, excess sharing between twins appeared weaker. The more abundant beta clonotypes in cord blood had fewer insertions, and memory repertoires did not show this. Out-of-frame alpha sequences common to twins were enriched for low generation probability.

The sequencing input was cord blood. This TCR was sampled from a newborn girl in good health.

This CDR3 is CASSLGQRTYGYTF. Written as DNA, the CDR3 is TGTGCCAGCAGTCTCGGACAGAGGACCTATGGCTACACCTTC. The chain uses TRBV2 and TRBJ1-2, with D possibly being TRBD1 (6 bases). The CDR3 has 14 amino acids. Germline CDR1 reads SNHLY; CDR2 reads FYNNEI. The V and J ends lost 5 bases and 4 bases respectively, with 14 bases between them.